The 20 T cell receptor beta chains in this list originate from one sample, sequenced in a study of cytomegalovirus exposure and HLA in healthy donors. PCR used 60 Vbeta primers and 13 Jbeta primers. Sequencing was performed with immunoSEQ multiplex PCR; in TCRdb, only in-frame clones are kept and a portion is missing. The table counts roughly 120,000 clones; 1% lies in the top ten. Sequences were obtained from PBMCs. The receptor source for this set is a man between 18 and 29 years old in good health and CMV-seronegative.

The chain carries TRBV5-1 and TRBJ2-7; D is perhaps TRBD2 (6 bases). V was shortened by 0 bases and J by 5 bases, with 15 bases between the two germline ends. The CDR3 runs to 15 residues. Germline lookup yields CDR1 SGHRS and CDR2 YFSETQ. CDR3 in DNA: TGCGCCAGCAGCTTGGTCGGGGGAGTAGAGCACGAGCAGTACTTC. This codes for CASSLVGGVEHEQYF.

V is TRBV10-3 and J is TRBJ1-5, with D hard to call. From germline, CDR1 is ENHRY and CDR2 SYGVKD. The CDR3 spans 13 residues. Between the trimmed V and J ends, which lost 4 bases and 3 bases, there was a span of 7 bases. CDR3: CAISVSPNQPQHF. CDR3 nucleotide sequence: TGTGCCATCAGTGTAAGCCCCAATCAGCCCCAGCATTTT.

CDR3 sequence: CASSLKDLHYGYTF. CDR3 in DNA: TGTGCCAGCTCACTCAAAGACTTACACTATGGCTACACCTTC. The V and J genes are TRBV18 and TRBJ1-2, with D hard to call. The CDR3 has 14 amino acids. V was trimmed by 4 bases and J by 3 bases, leaving 12 bases between them. CDR1 is KGHSH, CDR2 LQKENI, per germline. The full variable domain, with the rest looked up from reference TRBV18 and TRBJ1-2, is NAGVMQNPRHLVRRRGQEARLRCSPMKGHSHVYWYRQLPEEGLKFMVYLQKENIIDESGMPKERFSAEFPKEGPSILRIQQVVRGDSAAYFCASSLKDLHYGYTFGSGTRLTVV.

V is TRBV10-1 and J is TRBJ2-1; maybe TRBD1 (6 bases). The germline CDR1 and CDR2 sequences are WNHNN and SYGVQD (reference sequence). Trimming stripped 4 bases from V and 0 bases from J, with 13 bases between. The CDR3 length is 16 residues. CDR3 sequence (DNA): TGCGCCAGCAGTGGTCAGAGGGGGAGCTCCTACAATGAGCAGTTCTTC. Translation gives CASSGQRGSSYNEQFF.

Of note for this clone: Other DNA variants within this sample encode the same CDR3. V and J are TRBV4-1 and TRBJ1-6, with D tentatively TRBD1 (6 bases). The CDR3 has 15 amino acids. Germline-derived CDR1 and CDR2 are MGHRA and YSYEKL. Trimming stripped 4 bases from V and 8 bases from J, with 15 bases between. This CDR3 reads CASSLPPGHDSPLHF. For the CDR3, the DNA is TGCGCCAGCAGCCTCCCACCGGGACACGATTCACCCCTCCACTTT.

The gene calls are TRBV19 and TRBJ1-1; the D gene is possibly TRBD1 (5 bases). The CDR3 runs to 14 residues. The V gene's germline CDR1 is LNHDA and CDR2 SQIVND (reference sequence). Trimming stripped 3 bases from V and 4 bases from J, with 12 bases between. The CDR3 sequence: CASSMAGRITEAFF. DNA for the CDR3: TGTGCCAGTAGTATGGCAGGGCGGATCACTGAAGCTTTCTTT. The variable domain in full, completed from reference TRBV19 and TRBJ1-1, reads DGGITQSPKYLFRKEGQNVTLSCEQNLNHDAMYWYRQDPGQGLRLIYYSQIVNDFQKGDIAEGYSVSREKKESFPLTVTSAQKNPTAFYLCASSMAGRITEAFFGQGTRLTVV.

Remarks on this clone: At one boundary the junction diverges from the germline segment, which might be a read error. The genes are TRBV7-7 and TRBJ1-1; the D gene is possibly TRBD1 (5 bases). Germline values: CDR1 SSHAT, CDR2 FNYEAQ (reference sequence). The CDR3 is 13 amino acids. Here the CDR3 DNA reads TGTGCTAGCAGCGCTCGGACAAGAACTGAAGGTTTCTTT. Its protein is CASSARTRTEGFF. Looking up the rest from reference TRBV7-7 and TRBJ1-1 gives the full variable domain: GAGVSQSPRYKVTKRGQDVTLRCDPISSHATLYWYQQALGQGPEFLTYFNYEAQPDKSGLPSDRFSAERPEGSISTLTIQRTEQRDSAMYRCASSARTRTEGFFGQGTRLTVV.

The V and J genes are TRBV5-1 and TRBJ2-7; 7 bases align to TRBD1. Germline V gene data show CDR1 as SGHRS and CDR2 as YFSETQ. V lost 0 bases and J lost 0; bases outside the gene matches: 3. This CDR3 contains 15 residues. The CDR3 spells CASSLGGQVSYEQYF. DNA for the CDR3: TGCGCCAGCAGCTTGGGAGGACAGGTCTCCTACGAGCAGTACTTC.

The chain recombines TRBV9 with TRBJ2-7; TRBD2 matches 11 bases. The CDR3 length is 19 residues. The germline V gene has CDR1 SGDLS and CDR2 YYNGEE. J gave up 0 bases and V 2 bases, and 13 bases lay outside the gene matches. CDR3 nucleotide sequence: TGTGCCAGCAGCGTTAGTGGGCTAGCGGGAGGTAGGAGCTCCTACGAGCAGTACTTC. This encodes CASSVSGLAGGRSSYEQYF.

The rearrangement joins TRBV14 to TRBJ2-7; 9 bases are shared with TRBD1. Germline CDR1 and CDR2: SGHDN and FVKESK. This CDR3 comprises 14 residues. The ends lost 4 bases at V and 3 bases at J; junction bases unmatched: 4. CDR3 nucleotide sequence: TGTGCCAGCAGCCCCCTGACAGGGGGCTACGAGCAGTACTTC. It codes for CASSPLTGGYEQYF.

The CDR3: CASSLGGGGWEKLFF. In nucleotides, the CDR3 is TGTGCCAGCAGCTTAGGAGGGGGGGGATGGGAAAAACTGTTTTTT. The J gene is TRBJ1-4, the V gene TRBV7-2, with D perhaps matching TRBD1 (6 bases). The CDR3 consists of 15 residues. Germline CDR1 SGHTA, CDR2 FQGNSA. V was trimmed by 1 base and J by 8 bases, leaving 14 bases between them.

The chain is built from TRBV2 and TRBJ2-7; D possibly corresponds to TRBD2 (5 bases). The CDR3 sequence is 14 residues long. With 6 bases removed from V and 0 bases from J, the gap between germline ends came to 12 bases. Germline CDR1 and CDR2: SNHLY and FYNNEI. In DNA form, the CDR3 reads TGTGCCAGCAGGTGGCCGGGGAGCTCCTACGAGCAGTACTTC. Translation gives CASRWPGSSYEQYF.

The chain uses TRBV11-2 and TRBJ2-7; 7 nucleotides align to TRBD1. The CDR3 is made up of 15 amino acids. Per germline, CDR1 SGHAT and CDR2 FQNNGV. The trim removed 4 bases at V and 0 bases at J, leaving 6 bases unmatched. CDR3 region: CASSSMTGISYEQYF. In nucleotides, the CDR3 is TGTGCCAGCAGCTCCATGACAGGGATCTCCTACGAGCAGTACTTC.

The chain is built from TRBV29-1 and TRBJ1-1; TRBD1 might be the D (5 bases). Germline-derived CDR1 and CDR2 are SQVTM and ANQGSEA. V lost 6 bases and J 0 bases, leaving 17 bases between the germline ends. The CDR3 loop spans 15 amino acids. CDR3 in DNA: TGCAGCGTGGCCGGGGGTTGGGCGATGAACACTGAAGCTTTCTTT. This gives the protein CSVAGGWAMNTEAFF.

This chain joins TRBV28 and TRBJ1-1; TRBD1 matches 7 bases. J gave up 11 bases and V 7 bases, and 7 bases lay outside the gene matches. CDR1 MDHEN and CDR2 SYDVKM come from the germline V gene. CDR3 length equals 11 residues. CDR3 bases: TGTGCCAGCACCCGGGACAGTGTGGCTTTCTTT. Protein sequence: CASTRDSVAFF.

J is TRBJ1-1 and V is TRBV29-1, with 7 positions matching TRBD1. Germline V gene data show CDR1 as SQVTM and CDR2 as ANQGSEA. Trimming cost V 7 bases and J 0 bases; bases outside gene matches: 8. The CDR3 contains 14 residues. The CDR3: CSGTTGPVNTEAFF. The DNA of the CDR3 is TGCAGCGGTACGACAGGGCCCGTGAACACTGAAGCTTTCTTT. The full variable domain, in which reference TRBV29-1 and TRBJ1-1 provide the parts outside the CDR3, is SAVISQKPSRDICQRGTSLTIQCQVDSQVTMMFWYRQQPGQSLTLIATANQGSEATYESGFVIDKFPISRPNLTFSTLTVSNMSPEDSSIYLCSGTTGPVNTEAFFGQGTRLTVV.

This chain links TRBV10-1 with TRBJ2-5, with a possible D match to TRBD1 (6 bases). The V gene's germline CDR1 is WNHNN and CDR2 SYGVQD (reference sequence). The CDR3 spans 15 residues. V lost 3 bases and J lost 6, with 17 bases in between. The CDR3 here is CASSDGTPGTKTQYF. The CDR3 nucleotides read TGCGCCAGCAGTGACGGGACACCCGGGACGAAGACCCAGTACTTC.

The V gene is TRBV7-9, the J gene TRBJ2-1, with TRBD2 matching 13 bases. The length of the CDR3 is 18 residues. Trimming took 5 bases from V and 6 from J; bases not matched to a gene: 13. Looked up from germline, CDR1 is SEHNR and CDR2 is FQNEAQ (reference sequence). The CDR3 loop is CASSLGLAGVQAINEQFF. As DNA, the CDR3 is TGTGCCAGCAGCCTAGGACTAGCGGGAGTGCAGGCAATCAATGAGCAGTTCTTC.

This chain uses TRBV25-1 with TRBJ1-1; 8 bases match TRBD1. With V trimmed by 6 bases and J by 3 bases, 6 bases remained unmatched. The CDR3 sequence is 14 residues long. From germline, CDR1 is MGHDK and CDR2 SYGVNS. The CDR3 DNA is TGTGCCAGCAGGACGGACAGGGATGACACTGAAGCTTTCTTT. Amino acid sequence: CASRTDRDDTEAFF.

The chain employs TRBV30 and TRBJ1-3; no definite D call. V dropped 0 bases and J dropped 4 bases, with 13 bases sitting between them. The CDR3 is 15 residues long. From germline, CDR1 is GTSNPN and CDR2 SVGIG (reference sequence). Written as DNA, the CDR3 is TGTGCCTGGAGTGTTATTCCAGGCCTCGGAAACACCATATATTTT. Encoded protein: CAWSVIPGLGNTIYF.